Detailed here is one T cell receptor (beta chain). Its antigen is undetermined. Following 10 days of culture, CD4+ T cells were isolated. These data originate in a study of vaccination effects on CD4 cells after COVID-19. The CDR3 spans 15 residues. Trimming took off 0 bases at V and 5 bases at J, with 16 bases between the two ends. CDR1 is GTSNPN, CDR2 SVGIG, per germline (reference sequence). Libraries were prepared by immunoSEQ multiplex PCR; TCRdb keeps only in-frame clonotypes and omits some of them. The data show approximately 30,000 clones, with 65% seen just once and about 9.8% held by the top ten.

This chain connects TRBV30 to TRBJ1-2; D is undetermined. The specimen was CD4+ T cells from PBMCs cultured without peptide, collected before COVID-19 vaccination. The receptor comes from a human donor who received a COVID-19 vaccine. The CDR3 bases are TGTGCCTGGAGTGTACCTCCACGGATTGAATATGGCTACACCTTC. Its protein is CAWSVPPRIEYGYTF.